This record covers a single TCR beta chain. Its matching antigen is unknown. V shed 3 bases and J 7 bases; nucleotides not matched to a gene: 12. Germline CDR1 reads LNHDA; CDR2 reads SQIVND (reference sequence). The CDR3 is 16 amino acids. PCR primers comprised 60 Vbeta and 13 Jbeta primers. Clones were read by immunoSEQ multiplex PCR, and TCRdb kept only the in-frame ones, dropping some. The sample has roughly 160,000 clones; roughly 77% are singletons. This sample is drawn from a study of cytomegalovirus exposure and HLA in healthy donors. Study context: Clustering assigned approximately 78% of the roughly 400 genotyped donors to the Caucasian-associated ancestry cluster. Notes on the study in general: In a later analysis, around 18,000 TCR beta sequences were associated with HLA alleles at 0.05 false discovery rate.

The sample was PBMCs. This clonotype was sampled from a man over 45 in good health and CMV-seropositive. The chain combines TRBV19 with TRBJ1-2; 9 nucleotides agree with TRBD1. The CDR3 is CASSISGTGLLRGYTF. The DNA for the CDR3 is TGTGCCAGTAGTATTTCGGGGACAGGGTTACTGCGTGGCTACACCTTC.